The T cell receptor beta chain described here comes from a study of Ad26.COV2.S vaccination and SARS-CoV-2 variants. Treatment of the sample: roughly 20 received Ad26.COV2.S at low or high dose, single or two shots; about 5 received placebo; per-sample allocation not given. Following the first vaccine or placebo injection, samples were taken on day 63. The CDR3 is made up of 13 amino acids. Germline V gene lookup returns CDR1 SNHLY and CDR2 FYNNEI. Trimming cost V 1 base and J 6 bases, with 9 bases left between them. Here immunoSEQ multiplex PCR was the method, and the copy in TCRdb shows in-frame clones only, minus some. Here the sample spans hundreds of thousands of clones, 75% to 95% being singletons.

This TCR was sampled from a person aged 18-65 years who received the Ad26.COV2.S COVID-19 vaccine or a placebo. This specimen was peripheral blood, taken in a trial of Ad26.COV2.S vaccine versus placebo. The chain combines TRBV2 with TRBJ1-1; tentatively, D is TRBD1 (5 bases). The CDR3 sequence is CASSEGVGAEAFF. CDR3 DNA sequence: TGTGCCAGCAGTGAAGGGGTAGGGGCTGAAGCTTTCTTT. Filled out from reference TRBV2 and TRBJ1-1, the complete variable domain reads EPEVTQTPSHQVTQMGQEVILRCVPISNHLYFYWYRQILGQKVEFLVSFYNNEISEKSEIFDDQFSVERPDGSNFTLKIRSTKLEDSAMYFCASSEGVGAEAFFGQGTRLTVV.